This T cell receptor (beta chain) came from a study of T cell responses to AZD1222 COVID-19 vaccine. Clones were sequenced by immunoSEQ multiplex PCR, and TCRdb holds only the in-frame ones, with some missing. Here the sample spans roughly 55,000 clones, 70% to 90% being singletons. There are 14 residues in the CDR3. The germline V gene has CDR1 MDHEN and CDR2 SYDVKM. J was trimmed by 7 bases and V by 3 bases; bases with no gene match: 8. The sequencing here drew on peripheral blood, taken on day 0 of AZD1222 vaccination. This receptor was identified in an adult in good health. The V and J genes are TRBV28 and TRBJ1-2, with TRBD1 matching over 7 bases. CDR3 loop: CASSFLEGAAGYTF. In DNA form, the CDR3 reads TGTGCCAGCAGTTTCCTCGAGGGGGCCGCTGGCTACACCTTC.